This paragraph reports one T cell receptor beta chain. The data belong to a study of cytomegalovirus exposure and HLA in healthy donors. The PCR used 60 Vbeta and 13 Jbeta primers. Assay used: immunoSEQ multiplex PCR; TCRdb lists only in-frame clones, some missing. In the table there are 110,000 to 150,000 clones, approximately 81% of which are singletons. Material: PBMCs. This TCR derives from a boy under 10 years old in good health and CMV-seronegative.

The CDR3 coding sequence is TGTGCCAGCAGCCCCCGACAGTTCGGGGAGCTGTTTTTT. Amino acids: CASSPRQFGELFF. The rearrangement links TRBV27 to TRBJ2-2, with a tentative D call TRBD1 (5 bases). Germline loops: CDR1 MNHEY, CDR2 SMNVEV (reference sequence). V was cut by 6 bases and J by 7 bases, with 12 bases left in between. The CDR3 has 13 amino acids.